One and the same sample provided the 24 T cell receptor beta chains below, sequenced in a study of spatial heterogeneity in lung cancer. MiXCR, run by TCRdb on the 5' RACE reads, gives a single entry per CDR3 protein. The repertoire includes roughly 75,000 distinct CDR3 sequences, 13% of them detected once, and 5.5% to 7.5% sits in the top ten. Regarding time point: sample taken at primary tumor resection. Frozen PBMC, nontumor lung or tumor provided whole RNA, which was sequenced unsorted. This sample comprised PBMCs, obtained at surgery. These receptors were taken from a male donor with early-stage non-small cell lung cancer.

The CDR3 reads CASSLGQDYGYTF. CDR3 coding DNA: TGTGCCAGCAGCTTAGGACAGGACTATGGCTACACCTTC. The J gene is TRBJ1-2, the V gene TRBV11-2, with D perhaps matching TRBD1 (6 bases). This CDR3 region has 13 residues. V dropped 1 base and J dropped 3 bases, with 6 bases sitting between them. Germline V gives CDR1 SGHAT, CDR2 FQNNGV.

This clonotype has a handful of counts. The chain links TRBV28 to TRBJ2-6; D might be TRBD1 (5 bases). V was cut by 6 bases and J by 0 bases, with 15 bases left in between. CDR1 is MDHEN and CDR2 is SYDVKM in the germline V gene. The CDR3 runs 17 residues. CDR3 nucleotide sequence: TGTGCCAGCAGCATAGGGGCCGAGTACTCTGGGGCCAACGTCCTGACTTTC. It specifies CASSIGAEYSGANVLTF.

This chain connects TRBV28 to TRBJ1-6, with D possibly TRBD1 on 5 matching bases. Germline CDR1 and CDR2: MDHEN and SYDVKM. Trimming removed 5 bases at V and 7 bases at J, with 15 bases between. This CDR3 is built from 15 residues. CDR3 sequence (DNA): TGTGCCAGCAGTCCCTCGGGGGGAGGGAATTCACCCCTCCACTTT. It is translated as CASSPSGGGNSPLHF.

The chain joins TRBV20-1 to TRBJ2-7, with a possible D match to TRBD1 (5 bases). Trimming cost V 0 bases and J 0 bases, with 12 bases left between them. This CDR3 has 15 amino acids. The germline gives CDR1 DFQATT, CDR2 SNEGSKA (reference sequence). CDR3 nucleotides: TGCAGTGCTAGAGATATAACAGGCTCCTCCTACGAGCAGTACTTC. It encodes CSARDITGSSYEQYF.

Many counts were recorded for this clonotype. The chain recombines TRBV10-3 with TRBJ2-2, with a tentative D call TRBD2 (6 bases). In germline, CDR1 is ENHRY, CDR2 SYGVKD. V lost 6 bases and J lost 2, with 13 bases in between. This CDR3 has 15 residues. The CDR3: CAISLSGENTGELFF. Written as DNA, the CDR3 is TGTGCCATCAGCCTCTCGGGGGAAAACACCGGGGAGCTGTTTTTT.

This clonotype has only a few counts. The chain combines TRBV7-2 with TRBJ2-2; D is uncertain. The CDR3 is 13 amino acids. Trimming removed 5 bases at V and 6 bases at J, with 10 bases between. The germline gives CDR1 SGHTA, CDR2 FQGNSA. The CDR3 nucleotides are TGTGCCAGCAGCCCACCTTCCCCCGGGGAGCTGTTTTTT. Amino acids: CASSPPSPGELFF.

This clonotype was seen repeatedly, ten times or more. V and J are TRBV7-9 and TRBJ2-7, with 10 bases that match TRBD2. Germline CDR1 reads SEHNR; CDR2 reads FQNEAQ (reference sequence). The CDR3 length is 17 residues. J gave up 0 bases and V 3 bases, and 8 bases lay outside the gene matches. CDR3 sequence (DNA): TGTGCCAGCAGCTTCGGACCGACTAGCGGGTTCTCCTACGAGCAGTACTTC. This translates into CASSFGPTSGFSYEQYF.

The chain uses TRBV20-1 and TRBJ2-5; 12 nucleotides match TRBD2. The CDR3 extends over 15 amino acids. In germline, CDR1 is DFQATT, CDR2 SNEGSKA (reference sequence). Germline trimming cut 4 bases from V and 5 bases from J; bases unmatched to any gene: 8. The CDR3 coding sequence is TGCAGTGCTAAAAGCCCGACTAGCGGGAGTGAGACCCAGTACTTC. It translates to CSAKSPTSGSETQYF.

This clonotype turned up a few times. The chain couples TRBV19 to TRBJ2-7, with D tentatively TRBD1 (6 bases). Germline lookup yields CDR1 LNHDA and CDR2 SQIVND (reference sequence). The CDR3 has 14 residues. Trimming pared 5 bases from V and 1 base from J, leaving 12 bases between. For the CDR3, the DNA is TGTGCCAGTAGTGTACAAGGGGGTTCCTACGAGCAGTACTTC. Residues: CASSVQGGSYEQYF.

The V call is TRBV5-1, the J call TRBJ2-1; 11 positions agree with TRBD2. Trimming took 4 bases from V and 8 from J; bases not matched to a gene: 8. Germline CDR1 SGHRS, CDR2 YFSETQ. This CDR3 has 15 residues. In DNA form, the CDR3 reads TGCGCCAGCAGCGATCTAGCGGGAGGCGGCTATGAGCAGTTCTTC. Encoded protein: CASSDLAGGGYEQFF.

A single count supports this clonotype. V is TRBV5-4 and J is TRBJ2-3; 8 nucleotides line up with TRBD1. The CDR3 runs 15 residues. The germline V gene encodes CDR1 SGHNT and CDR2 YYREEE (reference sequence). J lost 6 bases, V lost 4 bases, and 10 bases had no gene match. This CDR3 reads CASSPRTGKSDTQYF. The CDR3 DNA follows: TGTGCCAGCAGCCCGCGGACAGGGAAGTCCGATACGCAGTATTTT.

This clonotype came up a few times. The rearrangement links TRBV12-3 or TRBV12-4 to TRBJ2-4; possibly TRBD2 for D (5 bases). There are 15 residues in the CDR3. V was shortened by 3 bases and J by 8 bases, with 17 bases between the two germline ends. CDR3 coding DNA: TGTGCCAGCAGTTTTGAGTGGAGCGGTGGGGACATTCAGTACTTC. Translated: CASSFEWSGGDIQYF.

The CDR3 spells CASARDTLSGANVLTF. CDR3 nucleotides: TGTGCTAGTGCCCGGGACACCCTCTCTGGGGCCAACGTCCTGACTTTC. V usage is TRBV12-5 and J usage is TRBJ2-6, with D possibly being TRBD1 (6 bases). In germline, CDR1 is LGHNT, CDR2 FRNRAP. The CDR3 consists of 16 residues. V was shortened by 7 bases and J by 0 bases, with 13 bases between the two germline ends.

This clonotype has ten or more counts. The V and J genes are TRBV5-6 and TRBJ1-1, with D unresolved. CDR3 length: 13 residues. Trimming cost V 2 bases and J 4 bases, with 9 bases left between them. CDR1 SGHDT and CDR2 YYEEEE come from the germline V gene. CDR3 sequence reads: CASSFWGGTEAFF. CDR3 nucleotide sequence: TGTGCCAGCAGCTTCTGGGGAGGCACTGAAGCTTTCTTT.

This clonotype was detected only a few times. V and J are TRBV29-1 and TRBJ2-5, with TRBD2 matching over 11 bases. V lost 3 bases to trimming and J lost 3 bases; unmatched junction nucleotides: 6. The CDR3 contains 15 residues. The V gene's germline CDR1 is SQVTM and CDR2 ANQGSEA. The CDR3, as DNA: TGCAGCGTTGAGGGTTATAGCGGGAGGGAAGAGACCCAGTACTTC. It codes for CSVEGYSGREETQYF.

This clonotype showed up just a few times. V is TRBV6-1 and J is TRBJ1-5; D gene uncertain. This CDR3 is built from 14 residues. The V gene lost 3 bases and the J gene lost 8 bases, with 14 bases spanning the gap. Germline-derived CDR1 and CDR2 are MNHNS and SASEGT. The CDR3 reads CASSESASGEPQHF. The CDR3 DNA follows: TGTGCCAGCAGTGAGTCGGCGTCCGGGGAGCCCCAGCATTTT.

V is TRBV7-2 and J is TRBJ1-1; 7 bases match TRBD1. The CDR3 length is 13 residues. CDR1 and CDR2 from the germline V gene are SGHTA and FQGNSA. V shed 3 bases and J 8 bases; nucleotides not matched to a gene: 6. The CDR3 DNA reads TGTGCCAGCAGCTTTTTAGGGACAGCCGAAGCTTTCTTT. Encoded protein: CASSFLGTAEAFF.

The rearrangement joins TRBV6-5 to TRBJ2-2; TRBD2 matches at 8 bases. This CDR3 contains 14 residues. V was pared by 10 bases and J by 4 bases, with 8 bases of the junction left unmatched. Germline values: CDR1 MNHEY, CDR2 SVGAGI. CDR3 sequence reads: CAIATGTSTGELFF. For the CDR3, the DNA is TGTGCCATCGCCACCGGGACTAGCACCGGGGAGCTGTTTTTT.

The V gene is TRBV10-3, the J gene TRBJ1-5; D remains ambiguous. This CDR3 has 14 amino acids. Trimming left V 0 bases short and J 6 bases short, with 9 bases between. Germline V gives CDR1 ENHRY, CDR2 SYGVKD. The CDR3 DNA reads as TGTGCCATCAGTGAGTCGGCGGGAATTCAGCCCCAGCATTTT. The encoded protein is CAISESAGIQPQHF.

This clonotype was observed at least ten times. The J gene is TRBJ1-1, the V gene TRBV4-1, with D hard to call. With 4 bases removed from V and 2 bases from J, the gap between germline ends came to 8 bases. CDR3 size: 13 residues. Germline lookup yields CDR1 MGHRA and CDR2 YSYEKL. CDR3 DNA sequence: TGCGCCAGCAGCCCGGTCCTAAACACTGAAGCTTTCTTT. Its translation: CASSPVLNTEAFF.

The CDR3 is CASSKGYRQARYSGNTIYF. CDR3 nucleotides: TGTGCCAGCAGCAAAGGCTACCGACAGGCTAGATACTCTGGAAACACCATATATTTT. The chain couples TRBV21-1 to TRBJ1-3; TRBD1, the table's D call, lacks a check against the DNA. TRBV21-1 represents a pseudogene. This CDR3 has 19 residues.

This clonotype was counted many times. In DNA, the CDR3 is TGTGCCAGCACGCTAGCGGGGGACACAGATACGCAGTATTTT. Translation: CASTLAGDTDTQYF. This chain connects TRBV6-5 to TRBJ2-3, with 10 bases fitting TRBD2. CDR1 and CDR2 from the germline V gene are MNHEY and SVGAGI. The CDR3 consists of 14 residues. V shed 7 bases and J 2 bases; nucleotides not matched to a gene: 3.

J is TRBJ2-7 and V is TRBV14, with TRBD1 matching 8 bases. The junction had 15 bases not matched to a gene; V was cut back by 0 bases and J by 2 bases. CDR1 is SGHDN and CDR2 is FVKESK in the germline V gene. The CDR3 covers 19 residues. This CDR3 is CASSQDNPWGQGATYEQYF. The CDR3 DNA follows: TGTGCCAGCAGCCAAGATAACCCTTGGGGGCAGGGGGCTACCTACGAGCAGTACTTC.

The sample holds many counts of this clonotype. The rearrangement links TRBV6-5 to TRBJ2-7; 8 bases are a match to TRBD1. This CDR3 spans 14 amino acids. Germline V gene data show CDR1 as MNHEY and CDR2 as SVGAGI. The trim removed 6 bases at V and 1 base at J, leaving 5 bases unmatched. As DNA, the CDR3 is TGTGCCAGCAGCCGACAGGGGACTTCCTACGAGCAGTACTTC. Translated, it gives CASSRQGTSYEQYF.